These T cell receptor beta chains were read from a single sample in a study of siplizumab effects on memory and regulatory T cells. Some clones are missing from TCRdb's copy, which holds only in-frame ones; the method was immunoSEQ multiplex PCR. The sample includes approximately 100,000 clones, about 94% seen only once; the top ten take approximately 1.4%. The material sequenced was non-Treg CD4+ T cells sorted from blood. These receptors all come from a human donor in good health. CDR3s include the opening cysteine and the closing phenylalanine or tryptophan. A D gene is named only where the DNA matches it firmly. Clone size is given for some rows only: seen once, a few or many times, or a class if the clone is expanded.

D gene	V gene	J gene	clone size	CDR3 DNA	CDR3 protein
.	TRBV11-1	TRBJ1-1	.	TGTGCCAGCAGCTCGGGAGGAGGGGGAATAGGGACTGAAGCTTTCTTT	CASSSGGGGIGTEAFF
.	TRBV6-5	TRBJ1-1	once	TGTGCCAGCAGTTACGGCGGTCAGAACACTGAAGCTTTCTTT	CASSYGGQNTEAFF
.	TRBV29-1	TRBJ1-1	.	TGCAGCGTTATTAGTTTCGTCGGCACTGAAGCTTTCTTT	CSVISFVGTEAFF
TRBD1	TRBV18	TRBJ2-7	.	TGTGCCAGCTCACGGGGACAGGATTACGAGCAGTACTTC	CASSRGQDYEQYF
.	TRBV6-1	TRBJ1-1	.	TGTGCCAGCGTGTTCTGGGTCGGAGACACTGAAGCTTTCTTT	CASVFWVGDTEAFF
TRBD1	TRBV15	TRBJ2-5	.	TGTGCCACCAGCAGAGATCTTCAGGACAGGTTTTTCCAAGAGACCCAGTACTTC	CATSRDLQDRFFQETQYF
.	TRBV28	TRBJ2-2	.	TGTGCCAGCACCCGACGGGCCGGGGAGCTGTTTTTT	CASTRRAGELFF
TRBD2	TRBV10-2	TRBJ2-2	.	TGCGCCAGCACGAGACTAGCGGGAGGGAACACCGGGGAGCTGTTTTTT	CASTRLAGGNTGELFF
.	TRBV11-2	TRBJ2-7	.	TGTGCCAGCTCCCTCCTTAGCGTAACCTACGAGCAGTACTTC	CASSLLSVTYEQYF
.	TRBV5-6	TRBJ2-2	few	TGTGCCAGCAGCTTGGCCCCCGGGGAGCTGTTTTTT	CASSLAPGELFF
.	TRBV11-1	TRBJ2-7	once	TGTGCCAGCAGCTTAGGGTGGGGTTACGAGCAGTACTTC	CASSLGWGYEQYF
.	TRBV12-2	TRBJ2-7	once	TGTGCAAGTCGCTTCGGCAGGCTTCAAACTCAGAAATTCTACGAGCAGTACTTC	CASRFGRLQTQKFYEQYF
.	TRBV15	TRBJ1-1	.	TGTGCCACCAGGCAGTTCTCCATGAACACTGAAGCTTTCTTT	CATRQFSMNTEAFF
TRBD1	TRBV5-6	TRBJ2-6	.	TGTGCCAGCAGCTTGTTACAGGGGGGATTCTTCTCTGGGGCCAACGTCCTGACTTTC	CASSLLQGGFFSGANVLTF
.	TRBV5-1	TRBJ1-3	.	TGCGCCAGCAGCTTACAGGGCGCTGGAAACACCATATATTTT	CASSLQGAGNTIYF
.	TRBV5-4	TRBJ1-2	.	TGTGCCAGCAGCCCCCGGTTGGCTAACTATGGCTACACCTTC	CASSPRLANYGYTF
.	TRBV2	TRBJ2-3	.	TGTGCCAGCAGCGAGATGGGGGATACGCAGTATTTT	CASSEMGDTQYF
TRBD1	TRBV18	TRBJ2-7	.	TGTGCCAGCTCACCGGCCGGTGCGGGACAGGGGTATGGACCCGGGCAGTACTTC	CASSPAGAGQGYGPGQYF
.	TRBV30	TRBJ1-5	.	TGTGCCTGGAGTACAGGGTCCAATCAGCCCCAGCATTTT	CAWSTGSNQPQHF
.	TRBV13	TRBJ1-2	.	TGTGCCAGCAGCTCGTCCCGGGGATATGGTGGCTACACCTTC	CASSSSRGYGGYTF
.	TRBV11-2	TRBJ2-5	.	TGTGCCAGCAGCTCGCCGGGACTCGGGACCCAGTACTTC	CASSSPGLGTQYF
.	TRBV7-9	TRBJ2-3	.	TGTGCCAGCAGCTTGAGGACAGATATCACAGATACGCAGTATTTT	CASSLRTDITDTQYF
TRBD2	TRBV5-5	TRBJ2-3	.	TGTGCCAGCAGCTTAATAGCGGGATCCCGCCCAGATACGCAGTATTTT	CASSLIAGSRPDTQYF
.	TRBV11-2	TRBJ1-1	.	TGTGCCAGCAGCAGGGGTGGCACTGAAGCTTTCTTT	CASSRGGTEAFF
TRBD1	TRBV11-2	TRBJ2-5	.	TGTGCCAGCAGCTTAGTAGGTACAGCACAGGGGGAGACCCAGTACTTC	CASSLVGTAQGETQYF
.	TRBV5-1	TRBJ2-3	.	TGCGCCAGCAGCTTGGCGATCTCGGCGGGAGATACGCAGTATTTT	CASSLAISAGDTQYF
TRBD2	TRBV7-2	TRBJ2-5	.	TGTGCCAGCAGCTTACAACTAGCGGTATCTGAGACCCAGTACTTC	CASSLQLAVSETQYF
TRBD1	TRBV15	TRBJ2-7	once	TGTGCCACCAGCAAAAATATCTTAGGTCCAGGAAGACAGGGGGCCTCCTACGAGCAGTACTTC	CATSKNILGPGRQGASYEQYF
TRBD1	TRBV7-8	TRBJ1-5	once	TGTGCCAGCAGCCACCGACAGGGGGCGAGGTGGAATCAGCCCCAGCATTTT	CASSHRQGARWNQPQHF
.	TRBV11-2	TRBJ2-1	.	TGTGCCAGCAGCCTCGACAATGAGCAGTTCTTC	CASSLDNEQFF
TRBD1	TRBV5-1	TRBJ1-2	.	TGCGCCAGCAGCCGGACAGGGGGCGACTATGGCTACACCTTC	CASSRTGGDYGYTF
.	TRBV7-2	TRBJ1-5	.	TGTGCCAGCGGAACAAGGGAAAGCAATCAGCCCCAGCATTTT	CASGTRESNQPQHF
TRBD2	TRBV10-2	TRBJ2-1	.	TGCGCCAGCAGCCGTCCGTCTAGCGGCAATGAGCAGTTCTTC	CASSRPSSGNEQFF
.	TRBV7-3	TRBJ2-3	.	TGTGCCAGCAGCCTAAACTACGCAGATACGCAGTATTTT	CASSLNYADTQYF
TRBD1	TRBV29-1	TRBJ1-2	.	TGCAGTGACCGGACAGGGTTTAGCTACACCTTC	CSDRTGFSYTF
.	TRBV30	TRBJ1-2	once	TGTGCCTGGAGTAAGACAGGAATGGGATACACCTTC	CAWSKTGMGYTF
.	TRBV30	TRBJ1-1	few	TGTGCCTGGAGTACAGGGCCCGTTGACAAGACGAACACTGAAGCTTTCTTT	CAWSTGPVDKTNTEAFF
.	TRBV27	TRBJ2-3	.	TGTGCCAGCACCCCCTGGAGACAGGTTATTGGTACGCAGTATTTT	CASTPWRQVIGTQYF
.	TRBV7-8	TRBJ2-2	.	TGTGCCAGCAGCTTAATAAGTTCAGCAGCAGGGAATGAGCTGTTTTTT	CASSLISSAAGNELFF
TRBD1	TRBV2	TRBJ1-2	.	TGTGCCAGCAGTGTAGGGACAGGGATGAATGGCTACACCTTC	CASSVGTGMNGYTF
.	TRBV2	TRBJ2-3	.	TGTGCCAGCAGGATTTCAGGGACGCAGTATTTT	CASRISGTQYF
.	TRBV9	TRBJ2-5	.	TGTGCCAGCAGCGTAGCAGAGACCCAGTACTTC	CASSVAETQYF
TRBD1	TRBV10-3	TRBJ2-1	.	TGTGCCATCAGTTTTAGGGACAGGGGAGGCAATGAGCAGTTCTTC	CAISFRDRGGNEQFF
.	TRBV28	TRBJ1-1	.	TGTGCCAGCAGTCTTGGGGGGCCTTCCACTGAAGCTTTCTTT	CASSLGGPSTEAFF
.	TRBV19	TRBJ2-7	once	TGTGCCAGTAGTCTGCCCAGCGGGTCCCTCGGCTACGAGCAGTACTTC	CASSLPSGSLGYEQYF
.	TRBV30	TRBJ1-1	once	TGTGCCTGGAAAGGGGGGACTCATCCTAACATGAACACTGAAGCTTTCTTT	CAWKGGTHPNMNTEAFF
.	TRBV7-6	TRBJ1-1	.	TGTGCCAGCAGCAAGGACTTCGGGAACACTGAAGCTTTCTTT	CASSKDFGNTEAFF
.	TRBV18	TRBJ2-1	.	TGTGCCAGCTCTCTTACTGCCCCTAGGCCGGGTGGGGAGCAGTTCTTC	CASSLTAPRPGGEQFF
TRBD2	TRBV28	TRBJ2-2	.	TGTGCCAGCAGTTTATTGGGGACTAGTGCCCGCACCGGGGAGCTGTTTTTT	CASSLLGTSARTGELFF